Listed below are T cell receptor beta chains from one sample, sequenced in a study of T cells in localized non-small cell lung cancer. The assay was immunoSEQ multiplex PCR, and TCRdb's table has in-frame clones only and misses some. Among approximately 47,000 clones listed, more than 85% were seen once. The source material was PBMCs, sampled before any cancer treatment. These receptors all come from a man aged 35 to 69 with stage II lung adenocarcinoma. Both conserved end residues are part of each CDR3. Each record gives: CDR3 length, clone size, V gene, J gene, D gene, CDR3 protein, CDR3 DNA. D genes are given only for firm matches. Clone size is shown for a subset of rows, as once, few, many or a class of expanded clone.

length: 13; size: NA; V: TRBV4-1; J: TRBJ2-3; D: NA; CDR3: CASSPGNTDTQYF; DNA: TGCGCCAGCAGCCCTGGGAACACAGATACGCAGTATTTT
length: 14; size: once; V: TRBV6-1; J: TRBJ2-4; D: NA; CDR3: CASSLTISSGIQYF; DNA: TGTGCCAGCAGCCTGACGATATCCTCGGGCATTCAGTACTTC
length: 15; size: once; V: TRBV19; J: TRBJ1-5; D: TRBD1; CDR3: CASSLTGESNQPQHF; DNA: TGTGCCAGTAGCCTCACAGGGGAAAGCAATCAGCCCCAGCATTTT
length: 14; size: NA; V: TRBV10-2; J: TRBJ1-6; D: NA; CDR3: CASSEVGVNSPLHF; DNA: TGCGCCAGCAGTGAGGTAGGGGTGAATTCACCCCTCCACTTT
length: 16; size: NA; V: TRBV18; J: TRBJ2-1; D: TRBD1; CDR3: CASSPRTGFVGNEQFF; DNA: TGTGCCAGCTCACCCCGGACAGGGTTCGTAGGCAATGAGCAGTTCTTC
length: 17; size: NA; V: TRBV4-1; J: TRBJ2-7; D: NA; CDR3: CASSQVEARVSSYEQYF; DNA: TGCGCCAGCAGCCAAGTGGAGGCGCGGGTCAGCTCCTACGAGCAGTACTTC
length: 14; size: NA; V: TRBV9; J: TRBJ2-2; D: TRBD2; CDR3: CASSFSGDTGELFF; DNA: TGTGCCAGCTCCTTTAGCGGGGACACCGGGGAGCTGTTTTTT
length: 13; size: NA; V: TRBV29-1; J: TRBJ1-1; D: NA; CDR3: CSVVGIKGTEAFF; DNA: TGCAGCGTTGTGGGAATTAAGGGCACTGAAGCTTTCTTT
length: 14; size: NA; V: TRBV30; J: TRBJ2-2; D: TRBD1; CDR3: CAWRGTGGTGELFF; DNA: TGTGCCTGGAGAGGGACAGGGGGTACCGGGGAGCTGTTTTTT
length: 14; size: NA; V: TRBV30; J: TRBJ1-1; D: NA; CDR3: CAWKLGGMNTEAFF; DNA: TGTGCCTGGAAACTTGGCGGTATGAACACTGAAGCTTTCTTT
length: 15; size: NA; V: TRBV4-2; J: TRBJ1-2; D: NA; CDR3: CASSQYGTGNYGYTF; DNA: TGTGCCAGCAGCCAATATGGGACGGGAAACTATGGCTACACCTTC
length: 15; size: NA; V: TRBV10-3; J: TRBJ1-1; D: NA; CDR3: CAISSRAEPNTEAFF; DNA: TGTGCCATCAGTTCCCGGGCCGAGCCGAACACTGAAGCTTTCTTT
length: 12; size: NA; V: TRBV6-5; J: TRBJ1-4; D: NA; CDR3: CASRAVEEKLFF; DNA: TGTGCCAGCAGGGCGGTGGAGGAAAAACTGTTTTTT
length: 15; size: NA; V: TRBV7-8; J: TRBJ2-3; D: TRBD2; CDR3: CASTLAGGRTDTQYF; DNA: TGTGCCAGCACCTTAGCGGGGGGTCGCACAGATACGCAGTATTTT
length: 18; size: NA; V: TRBV15; J: TRBJ2-1; D: NA; CDR3: CATSREIAEWTVRDEQFF; DNA: TGTGCCACCAGCAGAGAGATAGCCGAATGGACAGTAAGAGATGAGCAGTTCTTC
length: 15; size: NA; V: TRBV19; J: TRBJ1-6; D: TRBD1; CDR3: CASSGQGKGNSPLHF; DNA: TGTGCCAGTAGCGGACAGGGCAAAGGAAATTCACCCCTCCACTTT
length: 14; size: NA; V: TRBV11-1; J: TRBJ1-3; D: NA; CDR3: CASSFTGSGNTIYF; DNA: TGTGCCAGCAGCTTCACAGGGTCTGGAAACACCATATATTTT
length: 17; size: NA; V: TRBV14; J: TRBJ2-6; D: NA; CDR3: CASSPLYRGRGANVLTF; DNA: TGTGCCAGCAGCCCTCTTTATCGGGGGAGAGGGGCCAACGTCCTGACTTTC
length: 17; size: once; V: TRBV19; J: TRBJ1-4; D: TRBD1; CDR3: CASSMGQHYATNEKLFF; DNA: TGTGCCAGTAGTATGGGACAGCATTACGCAACTAATGAAAAACTGTTTTTT
length: 14; size: NA; V: TRBV7-2; J: TRBJ2-3; D: NA; CDR3: CASSLSPDTDTQYF; DNA: TGTGCCAGCAGCTTAAGTCCAGACACAGATACGCAGTATTTT
length: 16; size: NA; V: TRBV5-4; J: TRBJ2-6; D: NA; CDR3: CASSREPVSGANVLTF; DNA: TGTGCCAGCAGTCGTGAACCGGTTTCTGGGGCCAACGTCCTGACTTTC
length: 16; size: NA; V: TRBV4-2; J: TRBJ1-1; D: NA; CDR3: CASSQDGTRGNTEAFF; DNA: TGTGCCAGCAGCCAAGATGGGACTCGGGGGAACACTGAAGCTTTCTTT
length: 13; size: NA; V: TRBV19; J: TRBJ1-1; D: NA; CDR3: CASNRGGNTEAFF; DNA: TGTGCCAGTAATCGGGGAGGGAACACTGAAGCTTTCTTT
length: 16; size: NA; V: TRBV6-5; J: TRBJ2-2; D: NA; CDR3: CASSYSTRPTTGELFF; DNA: TGTGCCAGCAGTTACTCGACAAGGCCGACCACCGGGGAGCTGTTTTTT
length: 15; size: NA; V: TRBV6-1; J: TRBJ2-1; D: NA; CDR3: CASRKGQKRGNEQFF; DNA: TGTGCCAGCAGAAAAGGACAGAAAAGGGGCAATGAGCAGTTCTTC
length: 14; size: once; V: TRBV6-6; J: TRBJ2-1; D: NA; CDR3: CASSYSVQGDEQFF; DNA: TGTGCCAGCAGTTACTCGGTTCAAGGCGACGAGCAGTTCTTC
length: 14; size: NA; V: TRBV2; J: TRBJ1-3; D: NA; CDR3: CASSDTRGENTIYF; DNA: TGTGCCAGCAGTGACACTCGTGGGGAAAACACCATATATTTT
length: 16; size: NA; V: TRBV1; J: TRBJ1-6; D: NA; CDR3: CTSSQVGAGVNSPLHF; DNA: TGCACCAGCAGCCAAGTCGGTGCAGGGGTTAATTCACCCCTCCACTTT
length: 18; size: NA; V: TRBV19; J: TRBJ1-1; D: NA; CDR3: CASSIRGRRRDGYTEAFF; DNA: TGTGCCAGTAGTATAAGGGGCCGTCGGAGGGATGGGTACACTGAAGCTTTCTTT
length: 14; size: NA; V: TRBV6-1; J: TRBJ2-2; D: NA; CDR3: CASSEAIRIGELFF; DNA: TGTGCCAGCAGTGAAGCGATACGGATCGGGGAGCTGTTTTTT
length: 13; size: NA; V: TRBV18; J: TRBJ1-5; D: NA; CDR3: CASSDGSNQPQHF; DNA: TGTGCCAGCTCGGACGGTAGCAATCAGCCCCAGCATTTT
length: 14; size: NA; V: TRBV5-1; J: TRBJ2-3; D: TRBD2; CDR3: CASSVGLAADTQYF; DNA: TGCGCCAGCAGCGTAGGACTAGCAGCGGATACGCAGTATTTT
length: 14; size: NA; V: TRBV29-1; J: TRBJ1-2; D: TRBD1; CDR3: CSVDEHRGAYGYTF; DNA: TGCAGCGTTGATGAACACAGGGGGGCCTATGGCTACACCTTC
length: 14; size: NA; V: TRBV9; J: TRBJ2-5; D: NA; CDR3: CASSVWGGGETQYF; DNA: TGTGCCAGCAGCGTATGGGGCGGCGGGGAGACCCAGTACTTC
length: 15; size: NA; V: TRBV7-8; J: TRBJ2-1; D: TRBD1; CDR3: CASSPRQGAYNEQFF; DNA: TGTGCCAGCAGCCCCCGACAGGGGGCATACAATGAGCAGTTCTTC
length: 14; size: NA; V: TRBV10-3; J: TRBJ1-5; D: NA; CDR3: CAASSGDPRQPQHF; DNA: TGTGCCGCTTCTTCGGGGGACCCGAGGCAGCCCCAGCATTTT
length: 15; size: NA; V: TRBV5-1; J: TRBJ2-5; D: TRBD2; CDR3: CASSLNSGGAKTQYF; DNA: TGCGCCAGCAGCTTAAATAGCGGGGGGGCAAAGACCCAGTACTTC
length: 15; size: NA; V: TRBV7-2; J: TRBJ1-1; D: NA; CDR3: CASSSKPDSPTEAFF; DNA: TGTGCCAGCAGCTCCAAGCCCGACAGTCCCACTGAAGCTTTCTTT
length: 15; size: NA; V: TRBV6-6; J: TRBJ1-5; D: NA; CDR3: CASSPGPFNNQPQHF; DNA: TGTGCCAGCAGCCCTGGACCCTTTAACAATCAGCCCCAGCATTTT
length: 15; size: once; V: TRBV6-1; J: TRBJ2-1; D: TRBD2; CDR3: CASSDVAGKDGEQFF; DNA: TGTGCCAGCAGTGACGTAGCGGGTAAAGATGGTGAGCAGTTCTTC
length: 15; size: NA; V: TRBV7-2; J: TRBJ2-2; D: NA; CDR3: CASSPRWQSAGELFF; DNA: TGTGCCAGCAGCCCCCGGTGGCAATCCGCCGGGGAGCTGTTTTTT
length: 21; size: NA; V: TRBV4-2; J: TRBJ2-5; D: TRBD2; CDR3: CASSQDPVPPWQAGGGETQYF; DNA: TGTGCCAGCAGCCAAGATCCGGTACCCCCCTGGCAAGCGGGGGGTGGGGAGACCCAGTACTTC
length: 14; size: NA; V: TRBV30; J: TRBJ2-1; D: NA; CDR3: CAWSVGRSYNEQFF; DNA: TGTGCCTGGAGTGTAGGGCGGTCCTACAATGAGCAGTTCTTC
length: 13; size: NA; V: TRBV7-3; J: TRBJ2-3; D: NA; CDR3: CASSSHLMDTQYF; DNA: TGTGCCAGCAGCTCCCACTTAATGGATACGCAGTATTTT
length: 13; size: NA; V: TRBV9; J: TRBJ1-1; D: NA; CDR3: CASSPPLNTEAFF; DNA: TGTGCCAGCAGCCCGCCCTTGAACACTGAAGCTTTCTTT
length: 15; size: NA; V: TRBV4-1; J: TRBJ1-2; D: TRBD1; CDR3: CASSQDMDRYHGYTF; DNA: TGCGCCAGCAGCCAAGATATGGACAGGTACCACGGCTACACCTTC
length: 15; size: NA; V: TRBV7-9; J: TRBJ2-1; D: NA; CDR3: CASSGAPGIDYEQFF; DNA: TGTGCCAGCAGCGGCGCTCCCGGGATAGACTATGAGCAGTTCTTC
length: 15; size: NA; V: TRBV5-6; J: TRBJ1-1; D: NA; CDR3: CASSFGVTSNTEAFF; DNA: TGTGCCAGCAGCTTTGGGGTAACATCGAACACTGAAGCTTTCTTT
length: 11; size: NA; V: TRBV28; J: TRBJ2-4; D: NA; CDR3: CASSLGYIQYF; DNA: TGTGCCAGCAGTTTGGGTTACATTCAGTACTTC
length: 12; size: NA; V: TRBV6-5; J: TRBJ2-2; D: NA; CDR3: CASSYVAGELFF; DNA: TGTGCCAGCAGTTACGTTGCCGGGGAGCTGTTTTTT
length: 13; size: NA; V: TRBV6-5; J: TRBJ1-1; D: NA; CDR3: CASSYQGNTEAFF; DNA: TGTGCCAGCAGTTATCAGGGGAACACTGAAGCTTTCTTT
length: 16; size: NA; V: TRBV19; J: TRBJ1-4; D: TRBD1; CDR3: CASSMGATGALEKLFF; DNA: TGTGCCAGTAGTATGGGAGCGACAGGGGCCCTTGAAAAACTGTTTTTT
length: 18; size: NA; V: TRBV4-1; J: TRBJ1-5; D: TRBD1; CDR3: CASSQDYSTGASNQPQHF; DNA: TGCGCCAGCAGCCAAGATTACTCGACAGGGGCGTCCAATCAGCCCCAGCATTTT
length: 14; size: NA; V: TRBV5-6; J: TRBJ1-2; D: NA; CDR3: CASQLSRKTYGYTF; DNA: TGTGCCAGCCAGCTTAGTCGAAAGACCTATGGCTACACCTTC
length: 14; size: NA; V: TRBV7-9; J: TRBJ2-7; D: NA; CDR3: CASSLWPGPGEQYF; DNA: TGTGCCAGCAGCTTATGGCCAGGGCCGGGGGAGCAGTACTTC